This TCR beta chain was obtained from a study of CD8 T cells in Susac syndrome. V lost 10 bases, J lost 2 bases, and 11 bases lay in between. This CDR3 contains 12 residues. The germline V gene has CDR1 LNHDA and CDR2 SQIVND (reference sequence). RNA totalling roughly 0.45 to 1 ug underwent reverse transcription with random hexamers. Amplification of the TCR beta CDR3 was carried out by immunoSEQ multiplex PCR, which spanned a total of 54 Vbeta and 13 Jbeta segments. Each CDR3 protein gets one entry after TCRdb re-called the immunoSEQ multiplex PCR reads with MiXCR. The table includes around 170,000 distinct CDR3 sequences, around 96% detected once. TCR beta sequencing covered blood CD8+ and CD4+ T cells. Relapsing-remitting disease, either stable or active, was present in the multiple sclerosis controls, who were treatment-naive patients. TEMRA cells were FACS-enriched and CD8+ and CD4+ T cells negatively isolated.

The specimen was CD8+ T cells from PBMCs. The TCR was taken from a human donor with multiple sclerosis. The chain uses TRBV19 and TRBJ1-2, with D perhaps matching TRBD1 (5 bases). CDR3 region: CATLGGNYGYTF. CDR3 DNA sequence: TGTGCCACATTGGGGGGGAACTATGGCTACACCTTC.